This entry lists 20 T cell receptor beta chains sequenced from one sample in a study of blood T cell repertoires in COVID-19. The assay was immunoSEQ multiplex PCR, and TCRdb's table has in-frame clones only and misses some. The repertoire has under 400,000 clones, almost 90% of them found once; the top ten carry around 7%. Specimen: peripheral blood. The origin of the receptors is a young man with active or convalescent COVID-19.

The chain has TRBV6-5 and TRBJ2-7; tentatively, D is TRBD2 (6 bases). V lost 2 bases and J 4 bases, leaving 9 bases between the germline ends. The CDR3 loop spans 13 amino acids. Germline CDR1 and CDR2: MNHEY and SVGAGI. Here the CDR3 DNA reads TGTGCCAGCAGTTACGGGGGGAGATACGAGCAGTACTTC. It codes for CASSYGGRYEQYF.

V is TRBV19 and J is TRBJ2-1, with D maybe TRBD1 (5 bases). V was shortened by 3 bases and J by 4 bases, with 10 bases between the two germline ends. The CDR3 runs to 14 residues. Germline V gives CDR1 LNHDA, CDR2 SQIVND (reference sequence). The CDR3 DNA is TGTGCCAGTAGTATCAGGCAGGGATACAATGAGCAGTTCTTC. Its protein product is CASSIRQGYNEQFF.

The chain is built from TRBV7-8 and TRBJ1-2, with D tentatively TRBD1 (6 bases). Germline V lookup: CDR1 SGHVS, CDR2 FQNEAQ. Trimming took 5 bases from V and 0 from J, leaving 7 bases between them. The CDR3 is made up of 13 amino acids. Here the CDR3 reads CASSKGANYGYTF. For the CDR3, the DNA is TGTGCCAGCAGCAAGGGGGCTAACTATGGCTACACCTTC.

J is TRBJ1-2 and V is TRBV15, with D perhaps TRBD1 (5 bases). CDR3 size: 14 residues. Germline loops: CDR1 LNHNV, CDR2 YYDKDF (reference sequence). V gave up 5 bases and J gave up 6 bases, with 16 bases separating them. CDR3 sequence reads: CATSLRLDINGYTF. The CDR3 bases are TGTGCCACCAGCCTTAGGTTGGACATCAATGGCTACACCTTC.

V is TRBV6-4 and J is TRBJ2-1; 12 bases align to TRBD1. Per the germline V gene, CDR1 is MRHNA and CDR2 is SNTAGT. The ends lost 3 bases at V and 7 bases at J; junction bases unmatched: 7. This CDR3 spans 16 amino acids. CDR3 in amino acids: CASSDSGQGAWNEQFF. The CDR3, as DNA: TGTGCCAGCAGTGATTCGGGACAGGGGGCTTGGAATGAGCAGTTCTTC.

DNA for the CDR3: TGTGCCACCAGCAGAGGGGCCCTCGGAGGCGGAAACACCATATATTTT. Translating it yields CATSRGALGGGNTIYF. The chain links TRBV15 to TRBJ1-3; unclear D gene. The germline gives CDR1 LNHNV, CDR2 YYDKDF (reference sequence). CDR3 length: 16 residues. Trimming took off 1 base at V and 4 bases at J, with 14 bases between the two ends.

As for this clone: Other DNA sequences within the sample encode an identical CDR3. This rearrangement joins TRBV29-1 to TRBJ1-1, with D unresolved. Germline-derived CDR1 and CDR2 are SQVTM and ANQGSEA. The CDR3 sequence is 11 residues long. V dropped 6 bases and J dropped 4 bases, with 9 bases sitting between them. CDR3 sequence reads: CSVRGGTEAFF. The CDR3 DNA is TGCAGCGTGCGGGGAGGCACTGAAGCTTTCTTT.

This chain joins TRBV3-1 (or the pseudogene TRBV3-2) and TRBJ1-3; 9 positions agree with TRBD1. CDR1 LGHDT and CDR2 YNNKEL come from the germline V gene (reference sequence). V shed 2 bases and J 4 bases; nucleotides not matched to a gene: 15. This CDR3 spans 19 amino acids. The CDR3 nucleotides read TGTGCCAGCAGCCAACTCTTTAGACAGGGGGACCTTCTCGGAAACACCATATATTTT. Amino acid sequence: CASSQLFRQGDLLGNTIYF.

The chain joins TRBV6-2 or TRBV6-3 to TRBJ2-7; 8 bases fit TRBD1. CDR3 length: 18 amino acids. J gave up 1 base and V 4 bases, and 15 bases lay outside the gene matches. Germline V CDR1 and CDR2: MNHEY, SVGEGT. The CDR3: CASSSADSRTGFSYEQYF. The CDR3 DNA reads TGTGCCAGCAGTTCCGCCGACTCCAGGACAGGGTTTTCCTACGAGCAGTACTTC.

The chain employs TRBV6-5 and TRBJ2-2; D gene unclear. V was clipped by 4 bases and J by 1 base, with 10 bases between them. Germline CDR1 and CDR2: MNHEY and SVGAGI. The CDR3 consists of 15 residues. CDR3 nucleotide sequence: TGTGCCAGCAGTTCCAGACCAGGGAACACCGGGGAGCTGTTTTTT. This gives the protein CASSSRPGNTGELFF.

The chain joins TRBV9 to TRBJ1-1, with D possibly being TRBD1 (6 bases). CDR1 is SGDLS and CDR2 is YYNGEE in the germline V gene. Trimming took off 1 base at V and 5 bases at J, with 24 bases between the two ends. The CDR3 extends over 18 amino acids. The CDR3 nucleotides read TGTGCCAGCAGCGTACCCCCGACAGGACTGGAGACGCGTACTGAAGCTTTCTTT. Amino acid sequence: CASSVPPTGLETRTEAFF.

This clone was seen only once. The chain carries TRBV7-9 and TRBJ2-5; 10 positions agree with TRBD1. This CDR3 is 16 amino acids long. V lost 5 bases and J lost 0; bases outside the gene matches: 6. Germline V lookup: CDR1 SEHNR, CDR2 FQNEAQ (reference sequence). The CDR3 nucleotides are TGTGCCAGCAGCCAACGGGACAGGGGATACCAAGAGACCCAGTACTTC. It encodes CASSQRDRGYQETQYF.

This rearrangement joins TRBV4-1 to TRBJ1-2; D ambiguous. The CDR3 is 17 residues long. CDR1 is MGHRA and CDR2 is YSYEKL in the germline V gene. V dropped 4 bases and J dropped 4 bases, with 22 bases sitting between them. The DNA for the CDR3 is TGCGCCAGCAGCCCCAGTAACTATGCTGATTATGGCTATGGCTACACCTTC. Translation gives CASSPSNYADYGYGYTF.

This chain uses TRBV11-2 with TRBJ2-2, with 11 bases matching TRBD2. The CDR3 extends over 18 amino acids. Germline V gives CDR1 SGHAT, CDR2 FQNNGV. V lost 0 bases and J lost 11; bases outside the gene matches: 14. CDR3 nucleotides: TGTGCCAGCAGCTTAGAACTAGCGGGGGAGCCCAAAAGAGGAGAGCTGTTTTTT. The encoded protein is CASSLELAGEPKRGELFF.

The genes are TRBV3-1 (or the pseudogene TRBV3-2) and TRBJ2-7; maybe TRBD1 (6 bases). V lost 8 bases, J lost 0 bases, and 11 bases lay in between. Looked up from germline, CDR1 is LGHDT and CDR2 is YNNKEL (reference sequence). CDR3 size: 13 residues. The CDR3 here is CASCQGTSYEQYF. DNA of the CDR3: TGTGCCAGCTGTCAGGGGACCTCCTACGAGCAGTACTTC.

The chain joins TRBV5-1 to TRBJ2-1; 9 bases are a match to TRBD2. Germline V lookup: CDR1 SGHRS, CDR2 YFSETQ. With 0 bases clipped from V and 6 bases from J, the junction kept 7 bases outside the gene matches. CDR3 length: 16 amino acids. The CDR3 reads CASSLVGSGSSNEQFF. CDR3 nucleotides: TGCGCCAGCAGCTTGGTGGGTAGCGGGAGTTCCAATGAGCAGTTCTTC.

V gene TRBV10-1 combines with J gene TRBJ2-7; maybe TRBD2 (5 bases). Germline V gene lookup returns CDR1 WNHNN and CDR2 SYGVQD (reference sequence). V was pared by 9 bases and J by 3 bases, with 24 bases between. The CDR3 length is 16 residues. Here the CDR3 reads CARAVNIRGRNYEQYF. The CDR3 DNA sequence: TGCGCCAGGGCCGTTAACATACGGGGAAGAAACTACGAGCAGTACTTC.

The V call is TRBV7-6, the J call TRBJ2-7, with D tentatively TRBD2 (5 bases). Trimming removed 5 bases at V and 1 base at J, with 18 bases between. Germline CDR1 reads SGHVS; CDR2 reads FNYEAQ. The CDR3 extends over 16 amino acids. The DNA for the CDR3 is TGTGCCAGCAGCCCCAGACTAAATCCAACATCCTACGAGCAGTACTTC. This sequence encodes CASSPRLNPTSYEQYF.

This chain uses TRBV6-1 with TRBJ1-5; D gene ambiguous. This CDR3 region has 15 residues. Per the germline V gene, CDR1 is MNHNS and CDR2 is SASEGT. The V gene lost 1 base and the J gene lost 3 bases, with 10 bases spanning the gap. For the CDR3, the DNA is TGTGCCAGCAGTGAAGGCGATGGTTTCAATCAGCCCCAGCATTTT. Residues: CASSEGDGFNQPQHF.

The rearrangement joins TRBV9 to TRBJ2-1; maybe TRBD1 (6 bases). V gave up 4 bases and J gave up 2 bases, with 13 bases separating them. The CDR3 runs to 15 residues. CDR1 SGDLS and CDR2 YYNGEE come from the germline V gene. CDR3 sequence (DNA): TGTGCCAGCAGCCCCCATGAGGGGGCCTACAATGAGCAGTTCTTC. It specifies CASSPHEGAYNEQFF.